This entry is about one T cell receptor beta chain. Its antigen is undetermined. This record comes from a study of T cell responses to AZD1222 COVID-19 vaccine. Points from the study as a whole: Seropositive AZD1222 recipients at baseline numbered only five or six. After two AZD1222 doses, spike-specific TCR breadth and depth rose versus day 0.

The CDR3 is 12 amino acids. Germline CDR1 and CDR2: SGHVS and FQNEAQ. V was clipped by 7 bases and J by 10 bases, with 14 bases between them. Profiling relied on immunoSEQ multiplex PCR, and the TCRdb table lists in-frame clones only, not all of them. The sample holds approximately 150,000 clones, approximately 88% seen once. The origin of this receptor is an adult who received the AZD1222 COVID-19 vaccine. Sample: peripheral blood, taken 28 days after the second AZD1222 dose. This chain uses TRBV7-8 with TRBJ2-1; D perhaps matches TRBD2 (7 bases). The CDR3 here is CASTLGGGEQFF. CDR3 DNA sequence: TGTGCCAGCACCCTGGGGGGGGGCGAGCAGTTCTTC. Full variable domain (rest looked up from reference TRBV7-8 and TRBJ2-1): GAGVSQSPRYKVAKRGQDVALRCDPISGHVSLFWYQQALGQGPEFLTYFQNEAQLDKSGLPSDRFFAERPEGSVSTLKIQRTQQEDSAVYLCASTLGGGEQFFGPGTRLTVL.